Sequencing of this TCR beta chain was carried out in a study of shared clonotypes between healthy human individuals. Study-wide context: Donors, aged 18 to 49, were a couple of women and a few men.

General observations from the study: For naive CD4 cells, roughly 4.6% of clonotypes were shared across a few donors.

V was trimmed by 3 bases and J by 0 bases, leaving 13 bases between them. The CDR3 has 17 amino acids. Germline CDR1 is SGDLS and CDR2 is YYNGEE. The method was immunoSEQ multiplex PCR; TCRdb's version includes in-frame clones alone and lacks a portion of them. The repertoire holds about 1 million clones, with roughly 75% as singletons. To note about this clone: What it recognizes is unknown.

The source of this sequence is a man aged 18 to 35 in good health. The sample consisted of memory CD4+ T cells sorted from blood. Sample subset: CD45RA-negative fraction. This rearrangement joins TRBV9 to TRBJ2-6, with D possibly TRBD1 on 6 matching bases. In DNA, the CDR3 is TGTGCCAGCAGCGCACAGGGCTCCTTCTCTGGGGCCAACGTCCTGACTTTC. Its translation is CASSAQGSFSGANVLTF.